These T cell receptor beta chains were read from a single sample in a study of blood T cell repertoires in COVID-19. Produced via immunoSEQ multiplex PCR; TCRdb's table is partial and in-frame only. Of about 88,000 clones in the sample, about 88% were seen once. The sample comprised peripheral blood. All receptors derive from a woman of 80 years or more with acute or convalescent COVID-19. The CDR3 runs from the conserved cysteine through the conserved F or W. The D gene is left open where the match is weak. Clone size, where shown, is once, few, many, or a class for clones that have expanded.

V: TRBV20-1; J: TRBJ2-6; D: TRBD2; size: once; CDR3: CSASRLAGTGANVLTF; DNA: TGCAGTGCTAGTCGGCTAGCGGGAACTGGGGCCAACGTCCTGACTTTC
V: TRBV11-2; J: TRBJ1-1; D: -; size: -; CDR3: CASSSTVLSTEAFF; DNA: TGTGCCAGCAGCTCGACTGTTTTGAGCACTGAAGCTTTCTTT
V: TRBV19; J: TRBJ2-1; D: TRBD2; size: -; CDR3: CASSPMRGGIYNEQFF; DNA: TGTGCCAGTAGTCCGATGCGGGGGGGCATATACAATGAGCAGTTCTTC
V: TRBV6-2/TRBV6-3; J: TRBJ1-6; D: -; size: -; CDR3: CASSWESNNSPLHF; DNA: TGTGCCAGCAGTTGGGAGTCGAATAATTCACCCCTCCACTTT
V: TRBV6-1; J: TRBJ2-2; D: -; size: -; CDR3: CASSEGIIGELFF; DNA: TGTGCCAGCAGTGAGGGCATTATCGGGGAGCTGTTTTTT
V: TRBV9; J: TRBJ2-4; D: -; size: -; CDR3: CASSVAVGGKNIQYF; DNA: TGTGCCAGCAGCGTAGCCGTAGGGGGCAAAAACATTCAGTACTTC
V: TRBV4-2; J: TRBJ2-1; D: TRBD2; size: -; CDR3: CASSQDGTSGRAGDNEQFF; DNA: TGTGCCAGCAGCCAAGATGGGACTAGCGGGAGGGCCGGAGACAATGAGCAGTTCTTC
V: TRBV5-1; J: TRBJ1-4; D: -; size: -; CDR3: CASSLEGRGEKLFF; DNA: TGCGCCAGCAGCTTGGAAGGGCGGGGTGAAAAACTGTTTTTT
V: TRBV7-3; J: TRBJ2-1; D: -; size: -; CDR3: CASSPQYAGEQFF; DNA: TGTGCCAGCAGCCCCCAGTATGCGGGAGAGCAGTTCTTC
V: TRBV12-3/TRBV12-4; J: TRBJ1-4; D: -; size: -; CDR3: CASSSGNEKLFF; DNA: TGTGCCAGCAGTTCAGGGAATGAAAAACTGTTTTTT
V: TRBV6-5; J: TRBJ1-5; D: -; size: -; CDR3: CASRPGFFDQPQHF; DNA: TGTGCCAGCCGTCCGGGGTTCTTCGATCAGCCCCAGCATTTT
V: TRBV30; J: TRBJ2-1; D: TRBD1; size: -; CDR3: CAWSGTGGYSDEQFF; DNA: TGTGCCTGGAGCGGGACAGGGGGGTACAGTGATGAGCAGTTCTTC
V: TRBV6-5; J: TRBJ1-2; D: -; size: -; CDR3: CASSRAAGVSGYTF; DNA: TGTGCCAGCAGTAGGGCAGCGGGAGTAAGCGGCTACACCTTC
V: TRBV30; J: TRBJ1-1; D: -; size: once; CDR3: CAWSQNGVEAFF; DNA: TGTGCCTGGAGCCAAAACGGGGTTGAAGCTTTCTTT
V: TRBV3-1/TRBV3-2; J: TRBJ1-4; D: -; size: -; CDR3: CASSLRTGSNEKLFF; DNA: TGTGCCAGCAGCCTTAGGACGGGAAGTAATGAAAAACTGTTTTTT
V: TRBV7-9; J: TRBJ2-7; D: -; size: -; CDR3: CASRSGEGSYEQYF; DNA: TGTGCCAGCCGCTCGGGGGAAGGATCCTACGAGCAGTACTTC
V: TRBV5-6; J: TRBJ2-1; D: -; size: once; CDR3: CASSLTGGIGQFF; DNA: TGTGCCAGCAGCTTGACGGGGGGCATCGGGCAGTTCTTC
V: TRBV7-9; J: TRBJ1-4; D: -; size: -; CDR3: CASNSGNEKLFF; DNA: TGTGCCAGCAACTCGGGTAATGAAAAACTGTTTTTT
V: TRBV7-2; J: TRBJ2-1; D: -; size: once; CDR3: CASSVPPGSYNEQFF; DNA: TGTGCCAGCAGTGTACCCCCCGGCTCCTACAATGAGCAGTTCTTC
V: TRBV7-9; J: TRBJ2-5; D: -; size: -; CDR3: CASSIAGTQETQYF; DNA: TGTGCCAGCAGTATAGCCGGTACCCAAGAGACCCAGTACTTC
V: TRBV4-2; J: TRBJ2-7; D: -; size: -; CDR3: CASSLQSTYEQYF; DNA: TGTGCCAGCAGCCTGCAGTCAACCTACGAGCAGTACTTC
V: TRBV24-1; J: TRBJ2-5; D: -; size: -; CDR3: CATSESTGFQETQYF; DNA: TGTGCCACCAGTGAAAGTACAGGGTTTCAAGAGACCCAGTACTTC
V: TRBV6-5; J: TRBJ1-5; D: TRBD1; size: -; CDR3: CASRGWGQDNQPQHF; DNA: TGTGCCAGCAGGGGTTGGGGACAGGACAATCAGCCCCAGCATTTT
V: TRBV29-1; J: TRBJ2-1; D: TRBD2; size: few; CDR3: CSVARGAGVSYNEQFF; DNA: TGCAGCGTTGCCCGGGGAGCGGGAGTGTCCTACAATGAGCAGTTCTTC